A selection of T cell receptor beta chains follows, all from one sample in a study of blood T cell repertoires in COVID-19. Data came from immunoSEQ multiplex PCR; TCRdb stores just in-frame clones and leaves some out. The repertoire holds about 250,000 clones, around 90% seen once, with about 6% in the top ten. Sequencing was performed on PBMCs or T cells enriched from blood (not recorded which). Source of these receptors: a woman younger than 45 with acute COVID-19. Each CDR3 is given with its conserved first and last residue. Each record gives: clone size, D gene, V gene, J gene, CDR3 protein, CDR3 DNA. A D gene is named only where the DNA matches it firmly. Clone size is given for some rows only: seen once, a few or many times, or a class if the clone is expanded.

clone size: NA; D gene: TRBD1; V gene: TRBV5-4; J gene: TRBJ2-2; CDR3 protein: CASSLGGQGVNTGELFF; CDR3 DNA: TGTGCCAGCAGCTTGGGCGGACAGGGGGTAAATACCGGGGAGCTGTTTTTT
clone size: NA; D gene: NA; V gene: TRBV28; J gene: TRBJ1-4; CDR3 protein: CASSSPISAGTNEKLFF; CDR3 DNA: TGTGCCAGCAGTTCACCTATATCGGCAGGGACTAATGAAAAACTGTTTTTT
clone size: NA; D gene: TRBD1; V gene: TRBV11-3; J gene: TRBJ1-1; CDR3 protein: CASTFRGVGGNTEAFF; CDR3 DNA: TGTGCCAGCACCTTCAGGGGGGTCGGGGGGAACACTGAAGCTTTCTTT
clone size: NA; D gene: TRBD2; V gene: TRBV9; J gene: TRBJ2-1; CDR3 protein: CASSVGGGSGEQFF; CDR3 DNA: TGTGCCAGCAGCGTAGGAGGCGGGAGTGGTGAGCAGTTCTTC
clone size: few; D gene: TRBD2; V gene: TRBV3-1/TRBV3-2; J gene: TRBJ2-1; CDR3 protein: CASSQDTSGSNYYNEQFF; CDR3 DNA: TGTGCCAGCAGCCAAGATACTAGCGGGAGCAACTACTACAATGAGCAGTTCTTC
clone size: NA; D gene: NA; V gene: TRBV30; J gene: TRBJ1-4; CDR3 protein: CAWSVRDTGKLFF; CDR3 DNA: TGTGCCTGGAGTGTACGGGACACAGGAAAACTGTTTTTT
clone size: NA; D gene: TRBD1; V gene: TRBV7-2; J gene: TRBJ1-1; CDR3 protein: CASSATGGRTEAFF; CDR3 DNA: TGTGCCAGCAGCGCCACAGGGGGTCGGACTGAAGCTTTCTTT
clone size: NA; D gene: TRBD1; V gene: TRBV9; J gene: TRBJ2-7; CDR3 protein: CASSARTGFEQYF; CDR3 DNA: TGTGCCAGCAGCGCCCGGACAGGGTTCGAGCAGTACTTC
clone size: NA; D gene: TRBD1; V gene: TRBV10-1; J gene: TRBJ2-7; CDR3 protein: CASSPRTGISYEQYF; CDR3 DNA: TGCGCCAGCAGTCCCCGGACAGGCATCTCCTACGAGCAGTACTTC
clone size: few; D gene: NA; V gene: TRBV15; J gene: TRBJ1-4; CDR3 protein: CATSRDGVINEKLFF; CDR3 DNA: TGTGCCACCAGCAGAGATGGAGTGATTAATGAAAAACTGTTTTTT
clone size: NA; D gene: NA; V gene: TRBV12-5; J gene: TRBJ2-7; CDR3 protein: CASGLGNDREQYF; CDR3 DNA: TGTGCTAGTGGTTTGGGCAACGACAGAGAGCAGTACTTC
clone size: NA; D gene: TRBD2; V gene: TRBV9; J gene: TRBJ2-3; CDR3 protein: CASSGILAGGPGTQYF; CDR3 DNA: TGTGCCAGCAGCGGGATACTAGCGGGAGGGCCCGGTACGCAGTATTTT